This T cell receptor (beta chain) was obtained from a study of T cells in women clearing cervical HPV infection. Overall study: Case blood was drawn when the lesion was first found; control blood after infection became undetectable. General study results and limits: Cases carried less TRBV6-7 than controls: 0.11% versus 0.16%.

Here immunoSEQ multiplex PCR was the method, and the copy in TCRdb shows in-frame clones only, minus some. Its table lists 30,000 to 35,000 clones. Looked up from germline, CDR1 is GTSNPN and CDR2 is SVGIG (reference sequence). The CDR3 runs 12 residues. Note on this clone: What it recognizes is unknown. The read terminates 3 residues before the CDR3 end, so the remaining end is supplied by the germline J gene.

The sequence was obtained from a woman aged 18 to 75 with a cervical HPV16 infection that either progressed to CIN3+ or cleared (not recorded which). V usage is TRBV30 and J usage is TRBJ1-2; D call uncertain. Sequences were obtained from blood buffy coat. The CDR3 sequence: CAWNVLGYEYTF. The DNA read from the CDR3 is TGTGCCTGGAATGTATTGGGCTATGAG.